Ten or more counts support the clone carrying this T cell receptor (beta chain). The data stem from a study of Graves' ophthalmopathy and Graves' hyperthyroidism. PBMCs were obtained from roughly 9.4 ml of fresh peripheral blood. Germline V gene data show CDR1 as MDHEN and CDR2 as SYDVKM. The CDR3 consists of 13 residues. Trimming removed 6 bases at V and 2 bases at J, with 10 bases between. Beta-chain TCR CDR3 regions were amplified from RNA transcripts. HTBI-primed RT-PCR formed the first round, and a multiplex PCR formed the second. MiXCR, applied by TCRdb to the multiplex PCR reads, yields one record per CDR3 protein. The sample lists fewer than 400,000 distinct CDR3 sequences, about 16% occurring once.

Input material: peripheral blood. This chain connects TRBV28 to TRBJ2-5, with D perhaps matching TRBD1 (6 bases). The TCR sequence derives from a woman between 18 and 29 years old with Graves' ophthalmopathy. The CDR3 loop reads CASRLDRQETQYF. CDR3 DNA sequence: TGTGCCAGCAGGCTCGACAGGCAAGAGACCCAGTACTTC.